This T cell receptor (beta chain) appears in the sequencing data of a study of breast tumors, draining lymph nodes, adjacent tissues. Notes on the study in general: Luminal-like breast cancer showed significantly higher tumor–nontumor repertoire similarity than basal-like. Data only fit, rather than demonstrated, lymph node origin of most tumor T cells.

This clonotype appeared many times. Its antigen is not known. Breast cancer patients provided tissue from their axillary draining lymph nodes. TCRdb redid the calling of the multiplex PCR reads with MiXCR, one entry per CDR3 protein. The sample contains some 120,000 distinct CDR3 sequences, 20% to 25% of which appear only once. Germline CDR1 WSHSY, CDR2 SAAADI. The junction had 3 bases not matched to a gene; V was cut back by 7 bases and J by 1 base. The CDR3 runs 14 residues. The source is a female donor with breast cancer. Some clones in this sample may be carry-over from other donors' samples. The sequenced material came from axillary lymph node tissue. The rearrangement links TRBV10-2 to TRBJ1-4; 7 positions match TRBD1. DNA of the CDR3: TGCGCCAGCAACAGACAGGGAACTAATGAAAAACTGTTTTTT. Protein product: CASNRQGTNEKLFF.